What follows are 5 T cell receptor beta chains derived from one specimen sequenced in a study of T cell responses to AZD1222 COVID-19 vaccine (dated by TCRdb to about 2021). According to the study, the label for this sample's time point signals: baseline before first vaccination. Library construction relied on the immunoSEQ multiplex PCR assay. Entries here come from immuneACCESS through TCRdb and include only in-frame sequences with V and J called. Some clones fail to appear in such tables; in the studies checked, an unresolved V gene covers under half of the shortfall, and the cause of the remainder is unknown. Across this sample there are some 150,000 clones, with about 91% seen only once. The top ten clones comprise less than 2.5% of the sample. Source: peripheral blood, taken on day 0 of AZD1222 vaccination. Receptor source: an adult in good health.

Remarks on this clone: This specimen includes other DNA sequences encoding the same CDR3. This chain links TRBV6-1 with TRBJ1-5, with 7 bases lining up with TRBD1. CDR3 length equals 14 residues. V gave up 3 bases and J gave up 4 bases; unmatched junction bases: 3. The germline V gene has CDR1 MNHNS and CDR2 SASEGT. In DNA form, the CDR3 reads TGTGCCAGCAGTGATTCAGGGGGGAATCAGCCCCAGCATTTT. This gives the protein CASSDSGGNQPQHF.

V usage is TRBV9 and J usage is TRBJ2-7; the match to TRBD2 covers 10 bases. The CDR3 totals 15 residues. The germline gives CDR1 SGDLS, CDR2 YYNGEE. Trimming cost V 4 bases and J 2 bases; bases outside gene matches: 6. The CDR3 nucleotides read TGTGCCAGCAGCATCTCCGGGACTAGCGCCTACGAGCAGTACTTC. This translates into CASSISGTSAYEQYF.

The rearrangement uses TRBV19 and TRBJ1-5; D perhaps matches TRBD1 (6 bases). The length of the CDR3 is 14 residues. Germline V gene data show CDR1 as LNHDA and CDR2 as SQIVND (reference sequence). V gave up 3 bases and J gave up 3 bases, with 9 bases separating them. CDR3 sequence: CASSISGDNQPQHF. For the CDR3, the DNA is TGTGCCAGTAGTATCTCAGGGGACAATCAGCCCCAGCATTTT.

This clone was seen a few times. This chain joins TRBV19 and TRBJ1-1; perhaps TRBD1 as D (5 bases). This CDR3 spans 12 amino acids. V was pared by 6 bases and J by 10 bases, with 15 bases between. Germline loops: CDR1 LNHDA, CDR2 SQIVND (reference sequence). The CDR3 sequence: CASRPQVGRAFF. The CDR3 DNA sequence: TGTGCCAGTAGACCACAGGTCGGACGAGCTTTCTTT.

The chain joins TRBV19 to TRBJ1-1, with D unresolved. The V and J ends lost 4 bases and 0 bases respectively, with 18 bases between them. In germline, CDR1 is LNHDA, CDR2 SQIVND (reference sequence). The CDR3 is 17 residues long. The CDR3 bases are TGTGCCAGTAGTAAGCTCGGGCTGCCTGGTATGAACACTGAAGCTTTCTTT. Translating it yields CASSKLGLPGMNTEAFF.